The present T cell receptor beta chain was sequenced within a study of T cells in Graves' hyperthyroidism and ophthalmopathy. Notes on the study in general: Classification by a 13 V-J model distinguished ophthalmopathy from stable hyperthyroidism.

The CDR3 runs 15 residues. The junction had 4 bases not matched to a gene; V was cut back by 1 base and J by 5 bases. Germline CDR1 reads SGHTA; CDR2 reads FQGNSA. This clonotype was seen at least ten times. The antigen is unknown. Initially, at the first diagnosis of hyperthyroidism and before any ophthalmopathy symptoms, blood was sampled. Cells are PBMCs isolated from roughly 10 ml of fresh blood. Using RNA transcripts as the source, TCR beta CDR3 regions were amplified. The HTBI primer set served for first-round RT-PCR of the TCR CDR3. Using its own MiXCR run on the multiplex PCR reads, TCRdb lists one record per CDR3 protein. The sample lists roughly 180,000 distinct CDR3 sequences, roughly 9.4% occurring once.

The chain uses TRBV7-2 and TRBJ2-3; TRBD2 aligns across 9 bases. The source is a woman younger than 30 with Graves' hyperthyroidism that later progressed to Graves' ophthalmopathy. The sequenced sample was blood. The CDR3 region is CASSLVAGAGDTQYF. The CDR3 DNA sequence: TGTGCCAGCAGCTTAGTAGCGGGGGCGGGAGATACGCAGTATTTT.